This T cell receptor (beta chain) was recorded in a study of cytomegalovirus exposure and HLA in healthy donors (dated by TCRdb to 2017 to 2019). Study-level background: An earlier analysis of approximately 590 of the donors reported 276 Gb of sequence data and roughly 110 million unique TCR beta sequences from 190 million or so T cells. Approximately 310 gigabases of sequencing data and tens of millions of unique TCR sequences were included in an early release covering several hundred HLA-typed donors. Among the roughly 370 genotyped donors, 81% belonged to the genetic ancestry cluster associated with self-reported Caucasian donors. The study aimed to test whether signatures of past pathogen exposure could be identified by cataloging public T cell receptors. The T cell repertoires of some 670 subjects were profiled by immunosequencing and related to cytomegalovirus serostatus. Along with the roughly 670-subject first cohort, a separate validation cohort of over a hundred different subjects was used. The study combined high-throughput TCR immunosequencing, statistical association of individual TCRs with disease status, and machine learning to predict cytomegalovirus infection status. In a later analysis, previously published TCR beta repertoires from some 640 donors were re-analyzed and high-resolution HLA genotyping was added so that TCR occurrence patterns could be studied. Rather than drawing on any new phenotypic data, the later analysis identified candidate immune exposures from TCR beta sequences and the way those sequences occurred across donors. An earlier analysis of approximately 630 of the donors applied high-throughput TCR beta sequencing to assess whether each TCR beta V gene segment acted as functional or pseudogenic. Donor age, sex, ethnicity and CMV serostatus were compiled alongside the repertoire data. A later genetic analysis took genome-wide SNP genotypes for about three fifths of the 666 donors and used that subset as a discovery cohort. All discovery cohort repertoires had been generated on a single sequencing platform. HLA typing covered class I and class II loci at four-digit resolution. Typing coverage differed by locus: A, B, C, DRB1 and DQB1 were typed in about 620-640 donors, DQA1 in 500 to 550, DPA1 in some 610, and DPB1 in 400 to 480. A few DR-DQ haplotypes were treated as single units for association and clustering because of strong linkage in the cohort. On average, roughly 250,000 unique TCR beta nucleotide sequences were sequenced per donor among some 430 genotyped donors of the cohort, with 15% to 20% of those sequences being non-productive. Results the study describes overall, beyond this receptor: When HLA alleles, especially DR and DQ, strongly co-occurred, attributing TCR associations to individual alleles was difficult. The only immune exposure information available for the cohort was CMV serostatus. A further reported finding was that TCR beta sequences accurately predicted the HLA-A and HLA-B alleles for most subjects in the first cohort. In vitro tests confirmed that three of the cytomegalovirus-associated TCR beta chains recognize cytomegalovirus antigens. In a later analysis, about 16,000 TCR beta sequences were associated with specific HLA alleles at a false discovery rate of 0.05. In a later analysis, several top co-occurrence clusters were reported to appear linked to parvovirus B19, influenza, CMV and Epstein-Barr virus. Across donors, most TCR sequences were observed very rarely, whereas some public TCRs were present in many individuals. Compared with equally common non-associated chains, HLA-associated TCR beta chains in a later analysis were more clonally expanded and had lower generation probabilities. Only TCR beta chains were sequenced in this cohort, and the absence of alpha or paired-chain data limited detectable features. A later genetic analysis reported fewer N-insertions in productive TCRs among donors in an Asian-associated ancestry cluster than the roughly 720-donor mean. Sequencing depth was assumed to be roughly uniform across donors in the presence/absence analyses, though that assumption may not hold. Linkage disequilibrium might explain the correlated functional status among segregating V segments, but an unknown experimental factor could not be excluded. In both the original and validation cohorts, the classifier was reported to diagnose cytomegalovirus status with high specificity and sensitivity. In the study, approximately 160 TCR beta chains were listed as associated with cytomegalovirus. A group of highly shared sequence variants was considered likely to be a technical artifact of the sequencing pipeline. Because some donors lacked HLA typing at each locus, the association tests relied only on the typed subset. According to the authors, the approach could potentially be generalized to other disease states and immunological phenotypes. The earlier analysis of some 540 of the donors excluded approximately 15 rarely observed V segments, including chromosome 9 orphons, because counts were too low. In a later analysis, most CMV-associated TCR beta chains were found to appear HLA-restricted, with HLA associations seemingly driven largely by CMV exposure. The 87-base-pair reads could not distinguish some IMGT-functional V segments, including TRBV6-2 and TRBV6-3, so those segments were excluded. In a later analysis, TCR association rates were found to vary across HLA loci, with the most associated TCRs seen for DRB1 alleles and the fewest for HLA-C alleles. Broadly in line with IMGT annotations, most TCR beta V segments showed up in productive rearrangements about 90% or about 30% of the time in an earlier analysis of under 700 of the donors. A later genetic analysis associated a missense DCLRE1C variant with V-gene and J-gene trimming of TCR beta chains, and an independent cohort replicated the association.

The cohort consisted of some 670 healthy bone marrow donors. At the time of sampling, every cohort member was nominally healthy, though immune exposures that went unrecorded were likely present. The donor tested CMV seropositive, placing the donor among the approximately 290 seropositive members of the cohort. Each donor provided a peripheral blood sample, and peripheral blood mononuclear cells were used for TCR beta sequencing. The Qiagen DNeasy Blood Extraction Kit was used to extract genomic DNA from the blood cell samples. Notes on this clone: Its antigen is still unknown. No quality values exist for individual bases; no much larger clone is one base distant.

V trim: 4 bases; J trim: 4 bases; unmatched bases: 9. Inclusive of the bounding cysteine and phenylalanine, the CDR3 is 15 residues long. The entry retains the CDR3 DNA only, 45 bases that are in frame from base 1. The germline V gene yields SGHRS for CDR1 and YFSETQ for CDR2. The library was prepared using the immunoSEQ multiplex PCR assay. A mixture of 60 forward primers for TCR Vbeta segments and 13 reverse primers for TCR Jbeta segments was used in the multiplex PCR. The CDR3 region of rearranged TCR beta genes was amplified from genomic DNA by a multiplex PCR assay. Amplified TCR beta libraries were sequenced as 87-base-pair reads on the Illumina HiSeq System. The source study handled its data this way. A later analysis tallied roughly 76 million unique TCR beta chains across the 550 to 850 repertoires, and approximately 12 million of those chains were shared by two or more donors. A nearest-neighbor algorithm error-corrected the raw reads and collapsed the reads into unique sequences, merging closely related sequences to remove PCR and sequencing errors. To assign V, D and J gene segments, CDR3 sequences were aligned to IMGT reference sequences. Each retained sequence needed at least a six-nucleotide match to both a V gene segment and a J gene segment. Rearrangements were called productive when the CDR3 lacked stop codons and stayed in frame with V and J; all others were non-productive. Following IMGT convention, CDR3 was defined as the stretch from the second conserved V-encoded cysteine up to the conserved J-encoded phenylalanine. In an earlier analysis of roughly 610 of the donors, sequences lacking an unambiguous match to a single V gene segment were excluded. In an earlier analysis of a few hundred of the donors, V segments were called functional above 56.7% productive rearrangements and were called segregating when the between-donor standard deviation exceeded 5%. To diagnose cytomegalovirus status from the catalog of TCR beta chain sequences, a statistical classification framework was built. V and J gene assignment, in a later analysis, came from comparing TCR nucleotide sequences with IMGT/GENE-DB human TR gene sequences. A later analysis assigned CDR3 sequences and most-parsimonious VDJ recombination scenarios with the TCRdist pipeline. In a later analysis, each TCR beta chain was defined by its CDR3 amino acid sequence together with its V-gene family, and reads without a unique V-gene family were excluded. A later analysis removed 500 to 600 highly shared, low-generation-probability nucleotide sequences to deal with suspected cross-contamination and a sequencing artifact. In a later analysis, a clonal expansion index for each public chain was calculated from normalized within-repertoire ranks of inferred template counts. In a later analysis, generation probabilities were computed using a VDJ recombination model fitted to out-of-frame rearrangements, and the results were checked against IGoR. In a later analysis, TCR-TCR, TCR-HLA and TCR-CMV co-occurrence was scored with hypergeometric tests, and a repertoire-size bias correction was applied to TCR pairs. In a later analysis, false discovery rates were estimated by permuting HLA or CMV assignments 20 times. In a later analysis, co-occurring TCRs were grouped with DBSCAN, and TCRdist sequence similarity was added when clustering was performed within HLA-allele-positive subsets. Repertoires with fewer than 30,000 or more than 120,000 public chains were left out of co-occurrence clustering, as were four to six repertoires with anomalous nucleotide sharing. The table was pulled from immuneACCESS by TCRdb, which kept in-frame rearrangements only. Such tables lose some clones; where checked, under half of the loss comes from unresolved V genes, and the rest has no known cause. V and J calls and clone size follow that table, whereas D and trimming were derived from the DNA. In this sample the table shows some 150,000 clones, approximately 63% of which occur a single time. The ten largest make up 2% to 2.5% of the sample.

This TCR came from a woman in her sixties or seventies in good health and CMV-seropositive. The sample was PBMCs. The rearrangement joined TRBV5-1 to TRBJ2-7; 9 bases in the junction line up with TRBD2. The DNA reads TGCGCCAGCAGCCTTCCGGGACTAGCACCATACGAGCAGTACTTC. Translated, this is CASSLPGLAPYEQYF. Joined to the reference TRBV5-1 and TRBJ2-7 proteins, this CDR3 gives the full variable domain: KAGVTQTPRYLIKTRGQQVTLSCSPISGHRSVSWYQQTPGQGLQFLFEYFSETQRNKGNFPGRFSGRQFSNSRSEMNVSTLELGDSALYLCASSLPGLAPYEQYFGPGTRLTVT.